The present TCR beta chain was sequenced within a study of blood T cell repertoires in COVID-19. In the original workflow: Estimation of nucleated cell counts relied on the amplification of reference gene primers. Only in-frame clones appear in the TCRdb table, and some are missing; sequencing was by immunoSEQ multiplex PCR. For V, J and clone size, that table is used; D and trimming come from the DNA. The sample lists 270,000 or so clones, around 82% occurring once. V lost 7 bases, J lost 6 bases, and 7 bases stayed unmatched. This CDR3 has 14 amino acids. Germline values: CDR1 SEHNR, CDR2 FQNEAQ (reference sequence).

The rearrangement joins TRBV7-9 to TRBJ1-4; 8 bases map to TRBD1. The sequencing input was PBMCs or T cells enriched from blood (not recorded which). The receptor was derived from a man in his fifties or sixties who had recovered from COVID-19. The CDR3 loop reads CASMTGAGDEKLFF. The DNA for the CDR3 is TGTGCCAGCATGACAGGGGCCGGGGATGAAAAACTGTTTTTT.